This T cell receptor (beta chain) was documented in a study of T cell responses to AZD1222 COVID-19 vaccine. CDR1 SEHNR and CDR2 FQNEAQ come from the germline V gene (reference sequence). CDR3 size: 15 residues. V dropped 1 base and J dropped 5 bases, with 14 bases sitting between them. Generated by immunoSEQ multiplex PCR, the TCRdb table keeps only in-frame clones and is missing some. This table has tens of thousands of clones, roughly nine tenths appearing once. The material was peripheral blood, obtained 28 days after the second AZD1222 dose. The sequence derives from an adult who received the AZD1222 COVID-19 vaccine. This sequence joins TRBV7-9 and TRBJ1-1, with D perhaps TRBD1 (6 bases). This CDR3 reads CASSLGDIRITEAFF. CDR3 nucleotides: TGTGCCAGCAGCTTAGGGGACATCCGAATTACTGAAGCTTTCTTT.